The clone carrying this TCR beta chain was observed a handful of times. Antigen unknown. The sample is drawn from a study of siplizumab effects on memory and regulatory T cells. Study-level results: Proliferating Tregs from siplizumab cultures lacked functional confirmation of suppression. The alloreactive clones that mapped to unstimulated subsets made up only a minor fraction. Major contributors to the alloresponse seemed to be naive T cells, which also appeared more diverse than memory cells. Reactions containing siplizumab showed mappable alloreactive CD4+ clones averaging approximately 73% Treg-derived, versus 26.9% in controls.

This CDR3 is built from 15 residues. The ends lost 5 bases at V and 0 bases at J; junction bases unmatched: 5. The protocol was immunoSEQ multiplex PCR, while the TCRdb copy is restricted to in-frame clones and leaves out a portion. There are about 97,000 clones in the sample; 90% to 95% occur only once, and roughly 1.1% lies in the top ten. The chain links TRBV5-3 to TRBJ2-7, with TRBD1 matching over 10 bases. TRBV5-3 is noted as an ORF with a role that remains uncertain. This TCR came from a human donor in good health. Sequencing was performed on CD4+ T cells sorted from blood. The CDR3 bases are TGTGCCAGAAGTTCCGGGACAGGGGTCTCCTACGAGCAGTACTTC. Amino acid sequence: CARSSGTGVSYEQYF.